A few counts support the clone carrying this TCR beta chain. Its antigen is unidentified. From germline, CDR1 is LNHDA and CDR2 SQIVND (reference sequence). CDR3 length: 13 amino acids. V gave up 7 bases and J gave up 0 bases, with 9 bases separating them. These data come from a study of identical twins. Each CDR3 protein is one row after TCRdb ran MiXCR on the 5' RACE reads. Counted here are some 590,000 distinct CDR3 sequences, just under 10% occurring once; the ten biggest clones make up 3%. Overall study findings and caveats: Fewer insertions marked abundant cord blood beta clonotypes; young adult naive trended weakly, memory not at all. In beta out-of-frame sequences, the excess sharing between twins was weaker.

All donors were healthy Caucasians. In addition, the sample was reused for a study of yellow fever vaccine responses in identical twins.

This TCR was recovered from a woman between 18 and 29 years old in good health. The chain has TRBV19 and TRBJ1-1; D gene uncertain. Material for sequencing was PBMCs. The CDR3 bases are TGTGCCAGTACATCGAACATGAACACTGAAGCTTTCTTT. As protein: CASTSNMNTEAFF.